What follows is one T cell receptor (beta chain) and its context. These data are taken from a study of blood T cell repertoires in COVID-19. Overall study: From T cells, B-cell-depleted T cells, or PBMCs came the material, which was cDNA or gDNA.

This CDR3 is built from 13 residues. Looked up from germline, CDR1 is SGHNT and CDR2 is YENEEA. V lost 1 base to trimming and J lost 2 bases, with 5 bases between them. Per the original methods: Estimation of nucleated cell counts was performed using reference gene primer amplification. Method: immunoSEQ multiplex PCR; TCRdb's copy keeps in-frame clones and lacks some. That table is the source of V, J and clone size, and D and trimming were worked out from the DNA. In the table there are some 380,000 clones, almost 90% of which are singletons. Specimen: peripheral blood. The source of this sequence is a man aged 18-30 years with active or convalescent COVID-19. This chain links TRBV11-3 with TRBJ1-1; D not resolved. CDR3 sequence reads: CASSLAVNTEAFF. The CDR3 DNA is TGTGCCAGCAGCTTAGCAGTTAACACTGAAGCTTTCTTT.